These 29 T cell receptor beta chains were sequenced from one sample in a study of cytomegalovirus exposure and HLA in healthy donors. Primers for the PCR totalled 60 Vbeta and 13 Jbeta. Generated by immunoSEQ multiplex PCR, the TCRdb table keeps only in-frame clones and is missing some. The sample lists over 100,000 clones, more than 55% seen once, with over 1.5% in the top ten. What was sequenced was PBMCs. The receptor set was obtained from a man between 18 and 35 years old in good health and CMV-seronegative.

The CDR3 coding sequence is TGTGCCAGCAGCGTAGGCGGGGCCTTCACCGGGGAGCTGTTTTTT. Protein: CASSVGGAFTGELFF. V is TRBV9 and J is TRBJ2-2; TRBD2 might be the D (6 bases). The CDR3 is 15 amino acids. V dropped 0 bases and J dropped 4 bases, with 10 bases sitting between them. Germline assignment: CDR1 SGDLS and CDR2 YYNGEE.

This chain connects TRBV7-9 to TRBJ1-2; tentatively, D is TRBD1 (6 bases). Germline V gene data show CDR1 as SEHNR and CDR2 as FQNEAQ (reference sequence). V was clipped by 7 bases and J by 6 bases, with 18 bases between them. The CDR3 extends over 14 amino acids. The CDR3 bases are TGTGCCAGCACCGCTTGGGGGGGCGCTGATGGCTACACCTTC. Translating it yields CASTAWGGADGYTF.

J is TRBJ1-3 and V is TRBV29-1; no reliable D call. CDR3 length equals 13 residues. V lost 5 bases and J lost 0, with 8 bases in between. CDR1 and CDR2 from the germline V gene are SQVTM and ANQGSEA. Here the CDR3 reads CSVSQSSGNTIYF. Here the CDR3 DNA reads TGCAGCGTTTCACAGAGCTCTGGAAACACCATATATTTT.

The genes are TRBV30 and TRBJ1-1, with D possibly matching TRBD1 (5 bases). The CDR3 totals 13 residues. The ends were cut back, 1 base at V and 4 bases at J, with 10 bases in the middle. CDR1 and CDR2 from the germline V gene are GTSNPN and SVGIG (reference sequence). The CDR3, as DNA: TGTGCCTGGAGTGGGCAGGGCTTCACTGAAGCTTTCTTT. It yields the protein CAWSGQGFTEAFF.

The chain couples TRBV6-5 to TRBJ2-1; 10 nucleotides match TRBD2. Looked up from germline, CDR1 is MNHEY and CDR2 is SVGAGI. The length of the CDR3 is 15 residues. J was trimmed by 12 bases and V by 2 bases; bases with no gene match: 10. The CDR3 is CASSYGLAEPQGQFF. In nucleotides, the CDR3 is TGTGCCAGCAGTTACGGACTAGCGGAGCCCCAAGGGCAGTTCTTC.

CDR3 sequence (DNA): TGTGCCAGCAGCTCACCGGGACAGCCGTCCACTGAAGCTTTCTTT. This gives the protein CASSSPGQPSTEAFF. The chain recombines TRBV5-4 with TRBJ1-1, with TRBD1 matching 7 bases. The ends lost 3 bases at V and 4 bases at J; junction bases unmatched: 9. The CDR3 spans 15 residues. Germline CDR1 is SGHNT and CDR2 is YYREEE (reference sequence).

The chain links TRBV29-1 to TRBJ2-5; TRBD1 matches at 8 bases. The J call may not be correct, given that the DNA end is closer to TRBJ2-7. The V gene's germline CDR1 is SQVTM and CDR2 ANQGSEA. The CDR3 loop spans 12 amino acids. CDR3 sequence: CSATGALYEQYF. For the CDR3, the DNA is TGCAGCGCGACAGGGGCCTTATACGAGCAGTACTTC.

In its sample, this clone was seen a few times. The chain is built from TRBV7-2 and TRBJ2-7; TRBD2 is a possible D gene (5 bases). Germline CDR1 SGHTA, CDR2 FQGNSA. The CDR3 consists of 15 residues. Trimming removed 4 bases at V and 3 bases at J, with 16 bases between. As DNA, the CDR3 is TGTGCCAGCAGCTCAGGACTCATGGGGTACTACGAGCAGTACTTC. Translating gives CASSSGLMGYYEQYF.

The V gene is TRBV7-9, the J gene TRBJ2-6, with D possibly TRBD1 on 6 matching bases. V was trimmed by 0 bases and J by 0 bases, leaving 12 bases between them. The CDR3 covers 18 residues. CDR1 SEHNR and CDR2 FQNEAQ come from the germline V gene (reference sequence). The CDR3 DNA sequence: TGTGCCAGCAGCTTAGCGCGGCAGGGGATCTCTGGGGCCAACGTCCTGACTTTC. It is translated as CASSLARQGISGANVLTF.

The chain links TRBV7-7 to TRBJ2-5; D gene ambiguous. The CDR3 is 13 residues long. V was trimmed by 5 bases and J by 2 bases, leaving 9 bases between them. CDR1 is SSHAT, CDR2 FNYEAQ, per germline (reference sequence). CDR3 bases: TGTGCCAGCAGCCTTAAACGGCAAGAGACCCAGTACTTC. Amino acid sequence: CASSLKRQETQYF.

This clone has only one observation. The gene calls are TRBV28 and TRBJ2-2, with 8 bases that match TRBD1. V was pared by 1 base and J by 4 bases, with 8 bases of the junction left unmatched. The CDR3 extends over 17 amino acids. Germline lookup yields CDR1 MDHEN and CDR2 SYDVKM. The CDR3 bases are TGTGCCAGCAGTTTATCGGCAGGGGGCTTCGGCACCGGGGAGCTGTTTTTT. Translating gives CASSLSAGGFGTGELFF.

This chain joins TRBV19 and TRBJ2-1; D remains unclear. CDR3 length: 15 amino acids. The V end was cut by 5 bases, the J end by 3 bases, with 14 bases between. CDR1 LNHDA and CDR2 SQIVND come from the germline V gene (reference sequence). DNA of the CDR3: TGTGCCAGTAGTCCATCGCTTGCTAGCTACAATGAGCAGTTCTTC. Its translation: CASSPSLASYNEQFF.

The rearrangement joins TRBV4-1 to TRBJ2-7; 10 bases map to TRBD2. Germline loops: CDR1 MGHRA, CDR2 YSYEKL. With V trimmed by 4 bases and J by 4 bases, 16 bases remained unmatched. CDR3 length: 18 residues. This chain's CDR3 is CASSLLPRSSGGAYEQYF. The DNA of the CDR3 is TGCGCCAGCAGCCTCCTTCCGAGGTCGAGCGGGGGGGCGTACGAGCAGTACTTC.

The chain has TRBV4-1 and TRBJ2-3; D is perhaps TRBD1 (6 bases). The CDR3 is 13 amino acids. Trimming stripped 1 base from V and 5 bases from J, with 7 bases between. Germline lookup yields CDR1 MGHRA and CDR2 YSYEKL. The CDR3 sequence is CASSQGGRDTQYF. CDR3 nucleotide sequence: TGCGCCAGCAGCCAAGGGGGGCGAGATACGCAGTATTTT.

This rearrangement joins TRBV6-5 to TRBJ2-1, with D perhaps matching TRBD2 (5 bases). The germline V gene has CDR1 MNHEY and CDR2 SVGAGI. Trimming removed 5 bases from V and 8 bases from J, with 19 bases in between. The CDR3 length is 15 residues. CDR3 region: CASSPQFGPRDEQFF. CDR3 DNA: TGTGCCAGCAGTCCGCAGTTTGGTCCGCGGGATGAGCAGTTCTTC.

This clone was counted only a few times. The V and J genes are TRBV5-8 and TRBJ2-7; 8 bases map to TRBD1. CDR1 and CDR2 (germline): SGHTS, YDEGEE. Trimming cost V 1 base and J 7 bases; bases outside gene matches: 10. The CDR3 is made up of 15 amino acids. In DNA form, the CDR3 reads TGTGCCAGCAGCTTGCGGCAGGGGGCAGTGGGGGAGCAGTACTTC. Translating gives CASSLRQGAVGEQYF. The full variable domain, in which reference TRBV5-8 and TRBJ2-7 provide the parts outside the CDR3, is EAGVTQSPTHLIKTRGQQATLRCSPISGHTSVYWYQQALGLGLQFLLWYDEGEERNRGNFPPRFSGRQFPNYSSELNVNALELEDSALYLCASSLRQGAVGEQYFGPGTRLTVT.

The chain has TRBV19 and TRBJ2-7; D ambiguous. CDR1 is LNHDA, CDR2 SQIVND, per germline (reference sequence). With 7 bases removed from V and 1 base from J, the gap between germline ends came to 8 bases. The CDR3 loop spans 12 amino acids. The DNA of the CDR3 is TGTGCCAGTACGGGTGATTCCTACGAGCAGTACTTC. As protein: CASTGDSYEQYF.

V gene TRBV7-9 combines with J gene TRBJ2-7; TRBD1 aligns across 7 bases. The V segment lost 5 bases and the J segment 2 bases; nucleotides outside the gene matches: 3. The CDR3 contains 13 residues. Germline V CDR1 and CDR2: SEHNR, FQNEAQ (reference sequence). In DNA form, the CDR3 reads TGTGCCAGCAGCATGGGACAGCCCTACGAGCAGTACTTC. This sequence encodes CASSMGQPYEQYF.

This clone was detected only a few times. The chain couples TRBV10-3 to TRBJ2-7; TRBD1 matches 11 bases. V lost 10 bases, J lost 7 bases, and 12 bases stayed unmatched. CDR3 length: 14 residues. The germline V gene has CDR1 ENHRY and CDR2 SYGVKD. CDR3 in DNA: TGTGCCACGGTAACGGACAGGGGGCCGGGGGAGCAGTACTTC. It encodes CATVTDRGPGEQYF.

The chain recombines TRBV30 with TRBJ1-2, with a weak D call TRBD1 (5 bases). Germline V gene sequence: CDR1 GTSNPN, CDR2 SVGIG (reference sequence). This CDR3 is built from 17 residues. Trimming pared 0 bases from V and 0 bases from J, leaving 17 bases between. The CDR3 reads CAWSVRQPSPPNYGYTF. Written as DNA, the CDR3 is TGTGCCTGGAGTGTACGACAGCCTAGTCCCCCTAACTATGGCTACACCTTC. The whole variable domain, filled in from reference TRBV30 and TRBJ1-2, reads SQTIHQWPATLVQPVGSPLSLECTVEGTSNPNLYWYRQAAGRGLQLLFYSVGIGQISSEVPQNLSASRPQDRQFILSSKKLLLSDSGFYLCAWSVRQPSPPNYGYTFGSGTRLTVV.

The chain combines TRBV29-1 with TRBJ2-2; D might be TRBD1 (6 bases). The germline CDR1 and CDR2 sequences are SQVTM and ANQGSEA. The V and J ends lost 6 bases and 1 base respectively, with 15 bases between them. The CDR3 has 15 residues. The DNA of the CDR3 is TGCAGCGTGGAGCATACGGACAGGAACACCGGGGAGCTGTTTTTT. Translating it yields CSVEHTDRNTGELFF.

The chain uses TRBV6-5 and TRBJ2-7, with 8 bases matching TRBD1. This CDR3 region has 14 residues. Losses at the gene ends were 5 bases for V and 0 bases for J; bases not matched to a gene: 3. Germline V CDR1 and CDR2: MNHEY, SVGAGI. This chain's CDR3 is CASSTTGDSYEQYF. The DNA of the CDR3 is TGTGCCAGCAGTACGACAGGGGACTCCTACGAGCAGTACTTC.

The chain recombines TRBV6-5 with TRBJ2-5; 12 positions match TRBD1. This CDR3 has 15 residues. Germline V gene lookup returns CDR1 MNHEY and CDR2 SVGAGI. The ends lost 5 bases at V and 11 bases at J; junction bases unmatched: 12. CDR3 nucleotides: TGTGCCAGCAGTCGATCGGGACAGGGGGCTGGTGAGCAGTACTTC. It codes for CASSRSGQGAGEQYF.

J is TRBJ2-5 and V is TRBV28; D may be TRBD2 (5 bases). This CDR3 spans 14 amino acids. V lost 5 bases and J 5 bases, leaving 15 bases between the germline ends. Germline loops: CDR1 MDHEN, CDR2 SYDVKM. The CDR3 sequence: CASSPRALRETQYF. CDR3 sequence (DNA): TGTGCCAGCAGTCCGCGGGCACTCCGGGAGACCCAGTACTTC.

The CDR3 is CASSLTARVAQPQHF. CDR3 sequence (DNA): TGTGCCAGCAGCTTGACGGCCCGGGTGGCTCAGCCCCAGCATTTT. The rearrangement joins TRBV5-6 to TRBJ1-5; no firm D call. Trimming removed 1 base at V and 6 bases at J, with 14 bases between. CDR1 is SGHDT and CDR2 is YYEEEE in the germline V gene. This CDR3 comprises 15 residues.

The count of this clone is one. This chain links TRBV5-1 with TRBJ2-2; 7 bases are a match to TRBD1. Germline trimming cut 4 bases from V and 2 bases from J; bases unmatched to any gene: 5. CDR3 length: 15 residues. Germline loops: CDR1 SGHRS, CDR2 YFSETQ. In nucleotides, the CDR3 is TGCGCCAGCAGCCCAAGGGACAGCAACACCGGGGAGCTGTTTTTT. Protein sequence: CASSPRDSNTGELFF.

J is TRBJ1-2 and V is TRBV7-9; 7 nucleotides line up with TRBD1. This CDR3 is built from 13 residues. CDR1 is SEHNR and CDR2 is FQNEAQ in the germline V gene (reference sequence). V dropped 6 bases and J dropped 10; count of bases not matched to a gene: 11. The CDR3 region is CASRNQGGTNYTF. The CDR3 DNA is TGTGCCAGCAGAAACCAGGGGGGCACCAACTACACCTTC.

V gene TRBV7-9 combines with J gene TRBJ2-1; TRBD1 matches 9 bases. There are 14 residues in the CDR3. Germline V lookup: CDR1 SEHNR, CDR2 FQNEAQ (reference sequence). The junction had 7 bases not matched to a gene; V was cut back by 5 bases and J by 8 bases. CDR3 protein: CASSLGTGSHEQFF. The CDR3 bases are TGTGCCAGCAGCCTCGGGACAGGGAGTCATGAGCAGTTCTTC.

The chain couples TRBV19 to TRBJ2-7, with a possible D match to TRBD2 (6 bases). The CDR3 consists of 14 residues. Germline V CDR1 and CDR2: LNHDA, SQIVND (reference sequence). V lost 5 bases to trimming and J lost 2 bases, with 13 bases between them. The CDR3 loop reads CASSQSQRAYEQYF. The CDR3 DNA sequence: TGTGCCAGTAGTCAATCCCAGCGGGCCTACGAGCAGTACTTC.